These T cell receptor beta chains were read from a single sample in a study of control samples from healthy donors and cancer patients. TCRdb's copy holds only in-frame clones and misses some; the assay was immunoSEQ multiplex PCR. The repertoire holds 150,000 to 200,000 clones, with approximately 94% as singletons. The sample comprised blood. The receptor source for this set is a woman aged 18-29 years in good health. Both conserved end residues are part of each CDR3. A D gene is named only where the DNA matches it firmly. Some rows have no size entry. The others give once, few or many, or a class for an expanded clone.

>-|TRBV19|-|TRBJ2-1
CASSTGWSYNEQFF
TGTGCCAGTAGTACAGGGTGGTCCTACAATGAGCAGTTCTTC
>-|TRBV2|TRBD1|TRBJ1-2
CASRASGTGFITAGDGYTF
TGTGCCAGCAGAGCTTCCGGGACAGGGTTCATCACAGCGGGAGATGGCTACACCTTC
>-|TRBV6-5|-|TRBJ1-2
CASSRTGAAGYTF
TGTGCCAGCAGTCGGACCGGGGCCGCTGGCTACACCTTC
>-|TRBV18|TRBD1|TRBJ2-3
CASSPQGGTDTQYF
TGTGCCAGCTCACCTCAGGGGGGCACAGATACGCAGTATTTT
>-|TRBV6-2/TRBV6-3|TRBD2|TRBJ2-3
CASSQTSGGTRTDTQYF
TGTGCCAGCAGCCAGACTAGCGGGGGGACTCGCACAGATACGCAGTATTTT
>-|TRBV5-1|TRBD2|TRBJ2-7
CASSLASGTSFNEQYF
TGCGCCAGCAGCTTGGCCAGTGGGACTAGCTTCAACGAGCAGTACTTC
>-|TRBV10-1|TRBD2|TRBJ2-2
CASSLAGGTGELFF
TGCGCCAGCTCCCTAGCGGGGGGAACCGGGGAGCTGTTTTTT
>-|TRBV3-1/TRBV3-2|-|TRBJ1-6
CASSQGQVNSPLHF
TGTGCCAGCAGCCAGGGGCAGGTTAATTCACCCCTCCACTTT
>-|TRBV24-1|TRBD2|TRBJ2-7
CATSDGSSGRVSYEQYF
TGTGCCACCAGTGATGGGTCTAGCGGGAGGGTCTCCTACGAGCAGTACTTC
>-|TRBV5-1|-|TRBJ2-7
CASSILGSYEQYF
TGCGCCAGCAGCATCCTAGGCTCCTACGAGCAGTACTTC
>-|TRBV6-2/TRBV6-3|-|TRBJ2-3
CASSYRLGFETTDTQYF
TGTGCCAGCAGTTACAGGTTGGGTTTTGAGACCACAGATACGCAGTATTTT
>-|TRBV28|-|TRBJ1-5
CASSRTELSNQPQHF
TGTGCCAGCAGCCGGACTGAACTTAGCAATCAGCCCCAGCATTTT
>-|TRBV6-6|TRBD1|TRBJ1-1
CASSDRVVNTEAFF
TGTGCCAGCAGTGACAGGGTCGTGAACACTGAAGCTTTCTTT
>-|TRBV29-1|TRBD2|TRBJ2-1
CSAPTSGRGNEQFF
TGCAGCGCCCCGACTAGCGGGAGGGGAAATGAGCAGTTCTTC
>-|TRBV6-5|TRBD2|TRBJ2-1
CASSSRGGTYNEQFF
TGTGCCAGCAGTTCCCGGGGGGGGACTTACAATGAGCAGTTCTTC
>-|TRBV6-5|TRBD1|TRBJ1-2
CASSPGTVYGYTF
TGTGCCAGCAGTCCAGGGACAGTCTATGGCTACACCTTC
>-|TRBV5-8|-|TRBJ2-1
CASSLGVSGAGNEQFF
TGTGCCAGCAGCTTGGGGGTATCGGGAGCCGGCAATGAGCAGTTCTTC
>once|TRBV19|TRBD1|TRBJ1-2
CASSRTGVNYGYTF
TGTGCCAGTAGTCGGACAGGCGTGAACTATGGCTACACCTTC
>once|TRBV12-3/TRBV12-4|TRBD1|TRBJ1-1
CASNQGANTEAFF
TGTGCCAGCAACCAGGGGGCGAACACTGAAGCTTTCTTT
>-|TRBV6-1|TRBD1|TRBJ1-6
CASRRQGTYNSPLHF
TGTGCCAGCAGAAGACAGGGAACCTATAATTCACCCCTCCACTTT
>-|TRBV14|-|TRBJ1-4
CASSQLQFQAGAREKLFF
TGTGCCAGCAGCCAATTGCAGTTTCAAGCCGGGGCGCGTGAAAAACTGTTTTTT
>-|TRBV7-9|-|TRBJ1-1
CASSPRDGMYTEAFF
TGTGCCAGCAGCCCTCGGGACGGAATGTACACTGAAGCTTTCTTT
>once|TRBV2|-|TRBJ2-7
CASITQDPRSYEQYF
TGTGCCAGCATAACTCAAGATCCCCGGTCCTACGAGCAGTACTTC
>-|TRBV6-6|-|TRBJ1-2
CASSPRTANYGYTF
TGTGCCAGCAGTCCGCGGACAGCTAACTATGGCTACACCTTC
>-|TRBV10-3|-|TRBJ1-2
CAISVKGDYGYTF
TGTGCCATCAGTGTTAAGGGAGACTATGGCTACACCTTC
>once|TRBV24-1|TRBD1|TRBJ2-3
CATSDQTGGATDTQYF
TGTGCCACCAGTGATCAGACAGGGGGCGCGACAGATACGCAGTATTTT
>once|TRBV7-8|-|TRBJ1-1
CASNPGGGEAFF
TGTGCCAGCAACCCAGGAGGGGGGGAAGCTTTCTTT
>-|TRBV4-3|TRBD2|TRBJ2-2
CASSQETLVLAGSGGELFF
TGCGCCAGCAGCCAAGAGACCCTCGTATTAGCGGGATCGGGCGGGGAGCTGTTTTTT
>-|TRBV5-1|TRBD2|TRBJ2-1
CASQPGLAPTVGRNEQFF
TGCGCCAGTCAACCGGGACTAGCACCCACAGTGGGGAGGAATGAGCAGTTCTTC
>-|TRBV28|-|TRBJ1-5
CASRLQGQPQHF
TGTGCCAGCCGGTTACAGGGACAGCCCCAGCATTTT